One sample yielded the 21 T cell receptor beta chains listed below, sequenced in a study of blood T cell repertoires in COVID-19 (dated by TCRdb to 2018 to 2020). Library construction relied on the immunoSEQ multiplex PCR assay. TCRdb provides this immuneACCESS table in a form limited to in-frame rearrangements. Some clones are lacking; in checked studies, under half of them reflect an unresolved V gene, and why the rest are absent is not known. The sample table records about 46,000 clones; around 87% of these occur just once. Around 3.1% of the sample is taken by the ten largest. The sample consisted of PBMCs or T cells enriched from blood (not recorded which). These receptors were obtained from a woman in her 50s who had recovered from COVID-19.

The chain links TRBV6-1 to TRBJ2-6; D perhaps matches TRBD1 (6 bases). This CDR3 comprises 16 residues. Germline V CDR1 and CDR2: MNHNS, SASEGT. Trimming took off 2 bases at V and 4 bases at J, with 12 bases between the two ends. CDR3 protein: CASSEKWTAGANVLTF. The CDR3 bases are TGTGCCAGCAGTGAAAAGTGGACAGCCGGGGCCAACGTCCTGACTTTC.

The chain uses TRBV4-2 and TRBJ2-2; 7 nucleotides match TRBD2. V gave up 4 bases and J gave up 5 bases; unmatched junction bases: 7. The CDR3 has 15 amino acids. The V gene's germline CDR1 is LGHNA and CDR2 YNFKEQ. The CDR3 here is CASSRTSFRTGELFF. The CDR3 bases are TGTGCCAGCAGCCGGACTAGTTTTCGGACCGGGGAGCTGTTTTTT.

This clone was observed a few times. The chain combines TRBV19 with TRBJ1-4; TRBD1 matches at 8 bases. CDR3 size: 15 residues. Germline assignment: CDR1 LNHDA and CDR2 SQIVND (reference sequence). V shed 3 bases, J shed 6 bases, and the junction held 6 bases outside the gene matches. The CDR3 region is CASSISGGAYEKLFF. The CDR3 DNA sequence: TGTGCCAGTAGTATCTCAGGGGGCGCATATGAAAAACTGTTTTTT. Full variable domain (rest looked up from reference TRBV19 and TRBJ1-4): DGGITQSPKYLFRKEGQNVTLSCEQNLNHDAMYWYRQDPGQGLRLIYYSQIVNDFQKGDIAEGYSVSREKKESFPLTVTSAQKNPTAFYLCASSISGGAYEKLFFGSGTQLSVL.

The V and J genes are TRBV18 and TRBJ1-1; no clear D gene. CDR3 size: 15 residues. The germline V and J ends were trimmed by 2 bases and 4 bases, with 14 bases remaining between them. Per the germline V gene, CDR1 is KGHSH and CDR2 is LQKENI. For the CDR3, the DNA is TGTGCCAGCTCACCATTCACGGAATGGAGCACTGAAGCTTTCTTT. It yields the protein CASSPFTEWSTEAFF. The entire variable domain, with the rest obtained from reference TRBV18 and TRBJ1-1, is as follows: NAGVMQNPRHLVRRRGQEARLRCSPMKGHSHVYWYRQLPEEGLKFMVYLQKENIIDESGMPKERFSAEFPKEGPSILRIQQVVRGDSAAYFCASSPFTEWSTEAFFGQGTRLTVV.

About this clone itself: A junction end diverges from the germline sequence, so it may reflect a read error. The chain recombines TRBV4-3 with TRBJ1-2; TRBD1 matches 9 bases. CDR1 is LGHNA, CDR2 YSLEER, per germline. CDR3 length: 14 amino acids. The CDR3 DNA is TGCGCCAGCAGCCAAGTAGATTCAACAGGGGGCTACGTCTTC. Its translation is CASSQVDSTGGYVF.

This clone came up once. The V call is TRBV6-2 or TRBV6-3, the J call TRBJ1-5, with D hard to call. V was clipped by 4 bases and J by 3 bases, with 19 bases between them. This CDR3 comprises 17 residues. Germline values: CDR1 MNHEY, CDR2 SVGEGT. The CDR3: CASSFYNLGPDNQPQHF. In DNA form, the CDR3 reads TGTGCCAGCAGTTTCTATAATTTGGGCCCCGACAATCAGCCCCAGCATTTT.

The J gene is TRBJ2-5, the V gene TRBV5-1, with D possibly matching TRBD1 (5 bases). V dropped 5 bases and J dropped 5 bases, with 7 bases sitting between them. This CDR3 has 11 amino acids. From germline, CDR1 is SGHRS and CDR2 YFSETQ. This chain's CDR3 is CASRGLETQYF. Here the CDR3 DNA reads TGCGCCAGCAGGGGGCTCGAGACCCAGTACTTC.

This clone was detected only a few times. The chain couples TRBV15 to TRBJ2-3; 11 nucleotides line up with TRBD1. The CDR3 loop spans 18 amino acids. V dropped 0 bases and J dropped 4; count of bases not matched to a gene: 9. The germline V gene has CDR1 LNHNV and CDR2 YYDKDF (reference sequence). CDR3: CATSRDRGTGGRADTQYF. CDR3 coding DNA: TGTGCCACCAGCAGAGATCGGGGGACAGGGGGGAGAGCAGATACGCAGTATTTT.

V gene TRBV19 combines with J gene TRBJ1-5; possibly TRBD1 for D (5 bases). Trimming left V 5 bases short and J 3 bases short, with 17 bases between. Germline assignment: CDR1 LNHDA and CDR2 SQIVND (reference sequence). The CDR3 length is 16 residues. As DNA, the CDR3 is TGTGCCAGTAGTGCCATTGGCAGGGATGACAATCAGCCCCAGCATTTT. Protein product: CASSAIGRDDNQPQHF.

The chain uses TRBV5-1 and TRBJ2-7, with 12 bases that match TRBD2. V lost 1 base, J lost 2 bases, and 4 bases stayed unmatched. Per the germline V gene, CDR1 is SGHRS and CDR2 is YFSETQ. CDR3 length: 16 amino acids. The chain's CDR3 is CASSLSRTSGAYEQYF. The CDR3 DNA reads as TGCGCCAGCAGCTTGTCGCGGACTAGCGGGGCCTACGAGCAGTACTTC.

As to this clone: The junction does not match germline at one end; this may be a read error. This chain joins TRBV11-2 and TRBJ2-7; maybe TRBD1 (6 bases). The CDR3 spans 13 residues. CDR1 is SGHAT and CDR2 is FQNNGV in the germline V gene. CDR3 in amino acids: CASSQQGSHEQYF. CDR3 DNA sequence: TGTGCCAGCAGCCAACAGGGCTCCCACGAGCAGTACTTC. The variable domain in full, with the rest retrieved from reference TRBV11-2 and TRBJ2-7, is EAGVAQSPRYKIIEKRQSVAFWCNPISGHATLYWYQQILGQGPKLLIQFQNNGVVDDSQLPKDRFSAERLKGVDSTLKIQPAKLEDSAVYLCASSQQGSHEQYFGPGTRLTVT.

The CDR3 nucleotides are TGTGCCAGCAGCCAAGTTGCGGGGGCGAACTATGGCTACACCTTC. Protein sequence: CASSQVAGANYGYTF. V is TRBV4-2 and J is TRBJ1-2; a weak D match, TRBD1 (6 bases). The CDR3 loop spans 15 amino acids. V lost 1 base and J 2 bases, leaving 11 bases between the germline ends. Germline V gene sequence: CDR1 LGHNA, CDR2 YNFKEQ.

The V and J genes are TRBV28 and TRBJ1-6; TRBD1 matches 9 bases. The ends lost 5 bases at V and 7 bases at J; junction bases unmatched: 3. The germline gives CDR1 MDHEN, CDR2 SYDVKM. CDR3 length equals 14 residues. This CDR3 is CASSTGGFNSPLHF. CDR3 coding DNA: TGTGCCAGCAGTACAGGGGGCTTCAATTCACCCCTCCACTTT.

V usage is TRBV25-1 and J usage is TRBJ1-3; D possibly corresponds to TRBD1 (5 bases). This CDR3 has 15 residues. V lost 5 bases to trimming and J lost 0 bases, with 11 bases between them. The germline V gene has CDR1 MGHDK and CDR2 SYGVNS. The CDR3 bases are TGTGCCAGCAGTCAGGGAACCTTCTCTGGAAACACCATATATTTT. This encodes CASSQGTFSGNTIYF.

V usage is TRBV6-5 and J usage is TRBJ1-5; no reliable D call. The CDR3 spans 14 residues. Germline loops: CDR1 MNHEY, CDR2 SVGAGI. V was clipped by 4 bases and J by 5 bases, with 12 bases between them. The CDR3 nucleotides are TGTGCCAGCAGTTCACGCCCGAGTGATCAGCCCCAGCATTTT. Its translation is CASSSRPSDQPQHF.

This chain uses TRBV6-2 or TRBV6-3 with TRBJ1-2; D uncertain. Germline-derived CDR1 and CDR2 are MNHEY and SVGEGT. The CDR3 has 17 amino acids. Between the trimmed V and J ends, which lost 0 bases and 7 bases, there was a span of 21 bases. CDR3 protein: CASSYSLLRSTSLGYTF. Here the CDR3 DNA reads TGTGCCAGCAGTTACTCCCTGCTCCGGAGCACGAGCCTTGGCTACACCTTC.

This chain connects TRBV4-3 to TRBJ2-3; 9 bases map to TRBD2. This CDR3 contains 18 residues. The J segment lost 4 bases and the V segment lost 0 bases, leaving 11 bases of the junction unmatched. Germline values: CDR1 LGHNA, CDR2 YSLEER. The CDR3 DNA reads as TGCGCCAGCAGCCAAGAGTTCCTAGCGGGATTAGGGGCAGATACGCAGTATTTT. This translates into CASSQEFLAGLGADTQYF.

This rearrangement joins TRBV6-6 to TRBJ2-5; D is perhaps TRBD1 (6 bases). Germline V CDR1 and CDR2: MNHNY, SVGAGI (reference sequence). The ends were cut back, 5 bases at V and 4 bases at J, with 17 bases in the middle. The CDR3 runs to 15 residues. The CDR3 nucleotides read TGTGCCAGCAGTCACCAACAGGGAGTCGTAGAGACCCAGTACTTC. This sequence encodes CASSHQQGVVETQYF.

The chain has TRBV18 and TRBJ2-4; 7 nucleotides line up with TRBD2. With V trimmed by 3 bases and J by 4 bases, 6 bases remained unmatched. This CDR3 comprises 15 residues. CDR1 and CDR2 (germline): KGHSH, LQKENI. The CDR3 DNA reads TGTGCCAGCTCACCCGCGGCTAGCGGTAAAAACATTCAGTACTTC. It specifies CASSPAASGKNIQYF. Looking up the rest from reference TRBV18 and TRBJ2-4 gives the full variable domain: NAGVMQNPRHLVRRRGQEARLRCSPMKGHSHVYWYRQLPEEGLKFMVYLQKENIIDESGMPKERFSAEFPKEGPSILRIQQVVRGDSAAYFCASSPAASGKNIQYFGAGTRLSVL.

The rearrangement links TRBV7-2 to TRBJ2-7; D is ambiguous. Trimming left V 1 base short and J 3 bases short, with 10 bases between. Germline CDR1 SGHTA, CDR2 FQGNSA. The CDR3 consists of 14 residues. CDR3 protein: CASSLGSQNYEQYF. DNA of the CDR3: TGTGCCAGCAGCTTAGGGTCTCAGAACTACGAGCAGTACTTC.

The J gene is TRBJ1-1, the V gene TRBV7-2; no clear D. Germline V gene data show CDR1 as SGHTA and CDR2 as FQGNSA. The CDR3 loop spans 13 amino acids. Trimming took off 2 bases at V and 1 base at J, with 5 bases between the two ends. In nucleotides, the CDR3 is TGTGCCAGCAGCTTATACGGGAACACTGAAGCTTTCTTT. Translated, it gives CASSLYGNTEAFF.